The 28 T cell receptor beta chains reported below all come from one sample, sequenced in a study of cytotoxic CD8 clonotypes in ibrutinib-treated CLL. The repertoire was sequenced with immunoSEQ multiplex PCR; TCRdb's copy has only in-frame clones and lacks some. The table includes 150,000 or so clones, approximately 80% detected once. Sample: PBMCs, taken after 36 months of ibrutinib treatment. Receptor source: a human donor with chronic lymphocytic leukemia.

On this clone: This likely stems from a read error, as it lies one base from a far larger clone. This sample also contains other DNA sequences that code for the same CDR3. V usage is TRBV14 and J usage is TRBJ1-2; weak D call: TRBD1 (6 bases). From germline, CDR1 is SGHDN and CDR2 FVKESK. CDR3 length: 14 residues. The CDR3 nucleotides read TGTGCCCGCAGCCAAGGAGGGGGGGGCTATGGCTACACCTTC. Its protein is CARSQGGGGYGYTF. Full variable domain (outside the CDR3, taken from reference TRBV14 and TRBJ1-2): EAGVTQFPSHSVIEKGQTVTLRCDPISGHDNLYWYRRVMGKEIKFLLHFVKESKQDESGMPNNRFLAERTGGTYSTLKVQPAELEDSGVYFCARSQGGGGYGYTFGSGTRLTVV.

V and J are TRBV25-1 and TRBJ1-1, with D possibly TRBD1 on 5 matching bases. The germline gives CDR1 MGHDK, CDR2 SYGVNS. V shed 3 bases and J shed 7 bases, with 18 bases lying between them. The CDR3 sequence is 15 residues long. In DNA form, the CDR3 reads TGTGCCAGCAGTGATGGGGCAGTTGGGGTTAGTGAAGCTTTCTTT. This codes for CASSDGAVGVSEAFF.

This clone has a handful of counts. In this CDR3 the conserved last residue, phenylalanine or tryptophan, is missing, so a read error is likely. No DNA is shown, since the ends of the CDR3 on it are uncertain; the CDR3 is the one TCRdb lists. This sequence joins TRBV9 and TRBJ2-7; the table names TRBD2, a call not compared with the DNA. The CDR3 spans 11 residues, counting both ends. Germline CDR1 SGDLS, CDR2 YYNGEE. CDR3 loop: CASSVYSGSPL.

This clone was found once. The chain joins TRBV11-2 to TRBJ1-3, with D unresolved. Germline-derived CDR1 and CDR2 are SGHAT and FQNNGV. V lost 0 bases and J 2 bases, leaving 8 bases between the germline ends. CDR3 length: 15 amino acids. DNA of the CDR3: TGTGCCAGCAGCTTAGAAGACTACACTGGAAACACCATATATTTT. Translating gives CASSLEDYTGNTIYF.

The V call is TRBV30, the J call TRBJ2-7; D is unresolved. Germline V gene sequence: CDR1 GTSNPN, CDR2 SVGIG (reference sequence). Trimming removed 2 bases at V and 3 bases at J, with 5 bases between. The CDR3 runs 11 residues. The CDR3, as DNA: TGTGCCTGGAGTTGGCACTACGAGCAGTACTTC. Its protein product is CAWSWHYEQYF.

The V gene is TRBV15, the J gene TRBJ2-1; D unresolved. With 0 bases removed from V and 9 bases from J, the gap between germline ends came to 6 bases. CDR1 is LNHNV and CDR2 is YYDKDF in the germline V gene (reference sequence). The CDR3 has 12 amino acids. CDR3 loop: CATSRDWSEQFF. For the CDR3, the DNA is TGTGCCACCAGCAGAGATTGGAGTGAGCAGTTCTTC. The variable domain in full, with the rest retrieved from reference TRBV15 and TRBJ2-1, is DAMVIQNPRYQVTQFGKPVTLSCSQTLNHNVMYWYQQKSSQAPKLLFHYYDKDFNNEADTPDNFQSRRPNTSFCFLDIRSPGLGDTAMYLCATSRDWSEQFFGPGTRLTVL.

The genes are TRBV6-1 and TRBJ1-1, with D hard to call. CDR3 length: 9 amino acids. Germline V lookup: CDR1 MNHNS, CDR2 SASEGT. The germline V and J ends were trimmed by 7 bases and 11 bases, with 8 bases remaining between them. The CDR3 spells CASNGDAFF. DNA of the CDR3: TGTGCCAGCAACGGTGACGCTTTCTTT.

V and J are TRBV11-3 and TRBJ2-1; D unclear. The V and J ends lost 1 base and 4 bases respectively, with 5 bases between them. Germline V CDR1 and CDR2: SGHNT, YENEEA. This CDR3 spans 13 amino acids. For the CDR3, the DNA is TGTGCCAGCAGCTTAGCTTTTTACAATGAGCAGTTCTTC. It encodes CASSLAFYNEQFF.

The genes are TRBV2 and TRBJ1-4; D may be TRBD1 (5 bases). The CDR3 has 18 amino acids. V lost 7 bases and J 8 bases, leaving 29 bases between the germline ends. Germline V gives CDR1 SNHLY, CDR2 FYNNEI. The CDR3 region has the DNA TGTGCCAGCATAGTGGAAGGGGAATCAGAGGATTTGGGCGAAAAACTGTTTTTT. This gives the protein CASIVEGESEDLGEKLFF.

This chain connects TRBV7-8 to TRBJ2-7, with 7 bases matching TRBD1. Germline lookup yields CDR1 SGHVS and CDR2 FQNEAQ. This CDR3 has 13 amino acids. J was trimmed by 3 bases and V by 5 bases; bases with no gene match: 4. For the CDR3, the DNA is TGTGCCAGCAGCCCCGGGACAGACTACGAGCAGTACTTC. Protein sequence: CASSPGTDYEQYF.

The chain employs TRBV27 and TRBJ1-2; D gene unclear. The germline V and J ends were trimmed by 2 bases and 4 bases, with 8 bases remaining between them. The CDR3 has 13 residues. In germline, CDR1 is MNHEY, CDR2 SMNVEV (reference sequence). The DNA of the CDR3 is TGTGCCAGCAGTTTAGCGGTTGGCTATGGCTACACCTTC. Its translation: CASSLAVGYGYTF.

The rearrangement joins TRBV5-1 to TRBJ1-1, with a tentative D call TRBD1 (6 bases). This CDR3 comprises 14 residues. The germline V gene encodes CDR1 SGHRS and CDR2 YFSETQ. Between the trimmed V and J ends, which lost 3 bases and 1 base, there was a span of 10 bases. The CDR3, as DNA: TGCGCCAGCAGCTCGTGGACAGAGAACACTGAAGCTTTCTTT. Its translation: CASSSWTENTEAFF.

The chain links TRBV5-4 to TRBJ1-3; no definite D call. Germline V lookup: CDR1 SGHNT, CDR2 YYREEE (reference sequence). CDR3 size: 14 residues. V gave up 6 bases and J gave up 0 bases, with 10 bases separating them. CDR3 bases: TGTGCCAGCATGAGCCTCTCCTCTGGAAACACCATATATTTT. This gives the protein CASMSLSSGNTIYF. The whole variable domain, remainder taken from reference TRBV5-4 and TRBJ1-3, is ETGVTQSPTHLIKTRGQQVTLRCSSQSGHNTVSWYQQALGQGPQFIFQYYREEENGRGNFPPRFSGLQFPNYSSELNVNALELDDSALYLCASMSLSSGNTIYFGEGSWLTVV.

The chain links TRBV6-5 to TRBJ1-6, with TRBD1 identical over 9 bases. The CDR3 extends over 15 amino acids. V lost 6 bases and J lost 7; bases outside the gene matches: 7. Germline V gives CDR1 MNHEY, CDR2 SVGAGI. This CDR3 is CASRTRDRENSPLHF. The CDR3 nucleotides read TGTGCCAGCAGGACCCGGGACAGGGAGAATTCACCCCTCCACTTT.

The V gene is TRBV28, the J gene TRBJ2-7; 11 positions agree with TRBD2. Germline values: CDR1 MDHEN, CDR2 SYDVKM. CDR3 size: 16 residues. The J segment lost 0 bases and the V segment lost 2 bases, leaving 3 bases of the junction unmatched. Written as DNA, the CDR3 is TGTGCCAGCAGTTTAGCCGGGACTAGCGGCTCCTACGAGCAGTACTTC. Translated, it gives CASSLAGTSGSYEQYF.

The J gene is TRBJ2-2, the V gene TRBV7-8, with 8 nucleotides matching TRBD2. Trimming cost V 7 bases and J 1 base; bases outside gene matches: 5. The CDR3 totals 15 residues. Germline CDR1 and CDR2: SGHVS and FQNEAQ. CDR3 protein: CASNSLAGNTGELFF. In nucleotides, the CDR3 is TGTGCCAGCAACAGTCTAGCGGGGAACACCGGGGAGCTGTTTTTT. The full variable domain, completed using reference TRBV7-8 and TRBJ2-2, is GAGVSQSPRYKVAKRGQDVALRCDPISGHVSLFWYQQALGQGPEFLTYFQNEAQLDKSGLPSDRFFAERPEGSVSTLKIQRTQQEDSAVYLCASNSLAGNTGELFFGEGSRLTVL.

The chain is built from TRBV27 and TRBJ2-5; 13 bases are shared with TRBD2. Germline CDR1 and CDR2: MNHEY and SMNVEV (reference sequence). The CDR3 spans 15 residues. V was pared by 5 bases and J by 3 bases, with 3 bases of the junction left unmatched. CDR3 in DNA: TGTGCCAGCAGTGAGGGACTAGCGGGGAAAGAGACCCAGTACTTC. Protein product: CASSEGLAGKETQYF.

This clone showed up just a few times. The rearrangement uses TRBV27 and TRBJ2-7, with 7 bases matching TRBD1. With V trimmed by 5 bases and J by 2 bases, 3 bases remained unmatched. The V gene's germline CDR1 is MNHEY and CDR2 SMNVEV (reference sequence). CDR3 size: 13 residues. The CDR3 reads CASSAGTAYEQYF. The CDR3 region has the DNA TGTGCCAGCAGTGCTGGGACAGCCTACGAGCAGTACTTC.

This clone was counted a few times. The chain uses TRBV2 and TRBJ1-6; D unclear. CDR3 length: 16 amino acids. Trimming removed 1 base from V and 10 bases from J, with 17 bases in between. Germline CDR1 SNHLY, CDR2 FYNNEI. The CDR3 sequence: CASSEEDASLGSPLHF. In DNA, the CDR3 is TGTGCCAGCAGTGAAGAGGACGCATCTTTAGGGTCACCCCTCCACTTT.

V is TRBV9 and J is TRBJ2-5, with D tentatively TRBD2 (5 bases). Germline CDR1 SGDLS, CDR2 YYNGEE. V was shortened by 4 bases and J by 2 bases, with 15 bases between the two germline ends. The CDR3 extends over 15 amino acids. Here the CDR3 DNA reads TGTGCCAGCAGCACCGATTCGCGGGCTCAAGAGACCCAGTACTTC. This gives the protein CASSTDSRAQETQYF.

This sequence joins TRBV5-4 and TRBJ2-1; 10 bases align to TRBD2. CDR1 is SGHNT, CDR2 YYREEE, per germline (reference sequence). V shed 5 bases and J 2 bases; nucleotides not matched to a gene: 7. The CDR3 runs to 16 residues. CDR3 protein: CASRYDLAGAYNEQFF. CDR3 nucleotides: TGTGCCAGCAGATACGATCTAGCGGGAGCCTACAATGAGCAGTTCTTC.

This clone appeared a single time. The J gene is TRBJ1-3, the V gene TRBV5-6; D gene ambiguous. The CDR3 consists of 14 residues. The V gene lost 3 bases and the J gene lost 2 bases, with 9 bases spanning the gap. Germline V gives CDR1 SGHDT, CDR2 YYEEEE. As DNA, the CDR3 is TGTGCCAGCAGCTCGGACCAGCCTGGAAACACCATATATTTT. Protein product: CASSSDQPGNTIYF.

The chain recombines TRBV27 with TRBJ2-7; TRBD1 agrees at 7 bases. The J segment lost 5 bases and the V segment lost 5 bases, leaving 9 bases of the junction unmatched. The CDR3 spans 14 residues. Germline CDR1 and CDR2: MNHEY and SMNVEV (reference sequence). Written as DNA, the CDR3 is TGTGCCAGCAGTGCCGGGACAGTCGGTAACGAGCAGTACTTC. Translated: CASSAGTVGNEQYF.

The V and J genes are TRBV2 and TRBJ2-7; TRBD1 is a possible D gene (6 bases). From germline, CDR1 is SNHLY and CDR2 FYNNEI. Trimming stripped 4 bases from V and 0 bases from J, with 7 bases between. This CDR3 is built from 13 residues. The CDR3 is CASSGDNSYEQYF. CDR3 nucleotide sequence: TGTGCCAGCAGTGGGGACAACTCCTACGAGCAGTACTTC.

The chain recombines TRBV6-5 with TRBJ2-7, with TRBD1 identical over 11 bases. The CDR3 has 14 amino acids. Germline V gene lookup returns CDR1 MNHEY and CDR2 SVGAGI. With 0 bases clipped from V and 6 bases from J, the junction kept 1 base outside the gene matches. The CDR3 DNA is TGTGCCAGCAGTTACTCCGGGACAGGGGGCGAGCAGTACTTC. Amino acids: CASSYSGTGGEQYF.

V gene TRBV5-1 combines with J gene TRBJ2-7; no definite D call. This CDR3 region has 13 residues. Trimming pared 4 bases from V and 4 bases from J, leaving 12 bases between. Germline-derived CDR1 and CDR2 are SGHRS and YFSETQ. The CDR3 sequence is CASSPGPAYEQYF. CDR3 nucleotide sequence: TGCGCCAGCAGCCCCGGACCGGCATACGAGCAGTACTTC.

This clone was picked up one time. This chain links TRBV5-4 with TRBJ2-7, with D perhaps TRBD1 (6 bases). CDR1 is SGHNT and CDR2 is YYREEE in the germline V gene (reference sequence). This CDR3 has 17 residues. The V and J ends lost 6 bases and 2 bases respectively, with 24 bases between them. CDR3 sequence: CASIAWNSGQNTYEQYF. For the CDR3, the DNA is TGTGCCAGCATCGCTTGGAACTCTGGACAGAATACCTACGAGCAGTACTTC.

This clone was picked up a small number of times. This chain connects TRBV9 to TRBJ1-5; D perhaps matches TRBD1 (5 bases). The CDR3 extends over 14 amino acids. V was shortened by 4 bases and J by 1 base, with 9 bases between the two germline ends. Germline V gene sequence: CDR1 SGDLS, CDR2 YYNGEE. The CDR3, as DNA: TGTGCCAGCAGCCCCTGGGGGAGCAATCAGCCCCAGCATTTT. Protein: CASSPWGSNQPQHF.